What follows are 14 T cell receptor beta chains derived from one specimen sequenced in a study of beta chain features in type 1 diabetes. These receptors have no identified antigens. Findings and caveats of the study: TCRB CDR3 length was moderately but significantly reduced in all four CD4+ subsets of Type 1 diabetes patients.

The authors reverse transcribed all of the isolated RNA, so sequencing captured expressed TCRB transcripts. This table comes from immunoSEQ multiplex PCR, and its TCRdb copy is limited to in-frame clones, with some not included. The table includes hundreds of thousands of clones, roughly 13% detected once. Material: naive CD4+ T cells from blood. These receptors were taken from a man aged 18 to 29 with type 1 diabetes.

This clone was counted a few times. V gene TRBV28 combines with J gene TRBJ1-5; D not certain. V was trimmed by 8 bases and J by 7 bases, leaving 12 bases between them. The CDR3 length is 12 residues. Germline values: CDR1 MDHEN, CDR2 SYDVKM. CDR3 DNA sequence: TGTGCCAGCTGCGCGGGGTACCAGCCCCAGCATTTT. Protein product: CASCAGYQPQHF. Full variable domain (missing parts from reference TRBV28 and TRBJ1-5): DVKVTQSSRYLVKRTGEKVFLECVQDMDHENMFWYRQDPGLGLRLIYFSYDVKMKEKGDIPEGYSVSREKKERFSLILESASTNQTSMYLCASCAGYQPQHFGDGTRLSIL.

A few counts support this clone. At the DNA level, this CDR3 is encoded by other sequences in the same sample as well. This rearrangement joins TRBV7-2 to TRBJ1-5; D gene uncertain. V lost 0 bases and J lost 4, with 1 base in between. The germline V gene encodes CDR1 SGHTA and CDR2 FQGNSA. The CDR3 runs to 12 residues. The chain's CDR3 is CASSLANQPQHF. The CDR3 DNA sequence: TGTGCCAGCAGCTTAGCGAATCAGCCCCAGCATTTT.

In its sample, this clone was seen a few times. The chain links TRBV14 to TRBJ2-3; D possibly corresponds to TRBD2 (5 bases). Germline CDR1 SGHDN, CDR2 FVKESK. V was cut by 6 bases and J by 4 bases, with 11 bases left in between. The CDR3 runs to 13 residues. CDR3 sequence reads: CASSPLGADTQYF. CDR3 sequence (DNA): TGTGCCAGCAGTCCCCTGGGAGCAGATACGCAGTATTTT. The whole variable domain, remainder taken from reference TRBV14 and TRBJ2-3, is EAGVTQFPSHSVIEKGQTVTLRCDPISGHDNLYWYRRVMGKEIKFLLHFVKESKQDESGMPNNRFLAERTGGTYSTLKVQPAELEDSGVYFCASSPLGADTQYFGPGTRLTVL.

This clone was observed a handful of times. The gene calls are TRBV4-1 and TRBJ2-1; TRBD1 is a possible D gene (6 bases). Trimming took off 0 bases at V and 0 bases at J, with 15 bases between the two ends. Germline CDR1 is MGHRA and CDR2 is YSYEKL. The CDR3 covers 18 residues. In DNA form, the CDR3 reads TGCGCCAGCAGCCAAGATTTTCGGACAGCGAGCTCCTACAATGAGCAGTTCTTC. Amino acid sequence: CASSQDFRTASSYNEQFF.

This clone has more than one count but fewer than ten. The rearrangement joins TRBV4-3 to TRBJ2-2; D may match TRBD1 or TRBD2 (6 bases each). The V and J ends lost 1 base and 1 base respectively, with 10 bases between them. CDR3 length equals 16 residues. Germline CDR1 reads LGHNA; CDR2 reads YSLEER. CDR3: CASSQAGGLNTGELFF. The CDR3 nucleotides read TGCGCCAGCAGCCAAGCCGGGGGCCTGAACACCGGGGAGCTGTTTTTT.

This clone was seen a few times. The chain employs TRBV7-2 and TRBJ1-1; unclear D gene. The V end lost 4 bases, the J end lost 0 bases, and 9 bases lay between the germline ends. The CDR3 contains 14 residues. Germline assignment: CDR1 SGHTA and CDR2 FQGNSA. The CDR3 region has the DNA TGTGCCAGCAGCTCCGCGGCCATGAACACTGAAGCTTTCTTT. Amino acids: CASSSAAMNTEAFF. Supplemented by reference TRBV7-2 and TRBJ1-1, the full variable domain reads GAGVSQSPSNKVTEKGKDVELRCDPISGHTALYWYRQSLGQGLEFLIYFQGNSAPDKSGLPSDRFSAERTGGSVSTLTIQRTQQEDSAVYLCASSSAAMNTEAFFGQGTRLTVV.

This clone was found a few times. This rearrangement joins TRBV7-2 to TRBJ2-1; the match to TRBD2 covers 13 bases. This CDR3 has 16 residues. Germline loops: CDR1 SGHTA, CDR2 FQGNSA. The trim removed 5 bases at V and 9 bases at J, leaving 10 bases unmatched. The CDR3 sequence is CASSQKGTSGIPEQFF. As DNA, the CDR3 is TGTGCCAGCAGCCAAAAAGGGACTAGCGGGATCCCTGAGCAGTTCTTC. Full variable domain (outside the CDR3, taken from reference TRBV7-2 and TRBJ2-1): GAGVSQSPSNKVTEKGKDVELRCDPISGHTALYWYRQSLGQGLEFLIYFQGNSAPDKSGLPSDRFSAERTGGSVSTLTIQRTQQEDSAVYLCASSQKGTSGIPEQFFGPGTRLTVL.

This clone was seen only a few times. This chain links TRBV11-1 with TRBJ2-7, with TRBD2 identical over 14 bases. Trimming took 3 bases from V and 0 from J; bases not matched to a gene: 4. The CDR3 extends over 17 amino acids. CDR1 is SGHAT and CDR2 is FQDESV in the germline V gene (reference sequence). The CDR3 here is CASSLGTSGGLSYEQYF. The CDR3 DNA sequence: TGTGCCAGCAGCTTGGGGACTAGCGGGGGCCTCTCCTACGAGCAGTACTTC. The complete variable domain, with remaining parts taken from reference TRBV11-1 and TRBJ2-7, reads EAEVAQSPRYKITEKSQAVAFWCDPISGHATLYWYRQILGQGPELLVQFQDESVVDDSQLPKDRFSAERLKGVDSTLKIQPAELGDSAMYLCASSLGTSGGLSYEQYFGPGTRLTVT.

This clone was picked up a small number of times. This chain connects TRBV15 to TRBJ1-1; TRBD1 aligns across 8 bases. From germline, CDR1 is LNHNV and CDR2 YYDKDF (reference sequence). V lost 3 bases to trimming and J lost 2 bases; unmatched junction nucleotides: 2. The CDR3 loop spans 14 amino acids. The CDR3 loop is CATSSGQGNTEAFF. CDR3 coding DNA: TGTGCCACCAGCAGTGGACAGGGCAACACTGAAGCTTTCTTT.

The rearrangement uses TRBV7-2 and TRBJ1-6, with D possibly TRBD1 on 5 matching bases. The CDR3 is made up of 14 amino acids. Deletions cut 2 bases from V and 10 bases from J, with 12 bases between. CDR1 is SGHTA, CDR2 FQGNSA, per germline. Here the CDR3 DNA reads TGTGCCAGCAGCTTATTTGACAGCGTCTCACCCCTCCACTTT. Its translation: CASSLFDSVSPLHF.

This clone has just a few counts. In DNA, the CDR3 is TGTGCCAGCAGTGAGTCATCGGGACTAACCACAGATACGCAGTATTTT. Its protein product is CASSESSGLTTDTQYF. This chain links TRBV6-1 with TRBJ2-3; TRBD2 agrees at 7 bases. Germline loops: CDR1 MNHNS, CDR2 SASEGT. V lost 3 bases to trimming and J lost 2 bases; unmatched junction nucleotides: 8. The CDR3 runs 16 residues.

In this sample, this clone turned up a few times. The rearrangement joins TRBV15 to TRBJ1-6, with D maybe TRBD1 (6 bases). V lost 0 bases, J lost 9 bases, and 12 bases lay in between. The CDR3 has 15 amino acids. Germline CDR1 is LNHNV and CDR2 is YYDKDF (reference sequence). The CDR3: CATSRDPQGGSPLHF. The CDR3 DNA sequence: TGTGCCACCAGCAGAGATCCACAGGGCGGTTCACCCCTCCACTTT.

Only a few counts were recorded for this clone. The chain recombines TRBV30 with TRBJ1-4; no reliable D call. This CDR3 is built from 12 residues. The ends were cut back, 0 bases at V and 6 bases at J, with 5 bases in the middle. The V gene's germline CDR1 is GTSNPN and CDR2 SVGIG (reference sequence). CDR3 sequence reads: CAWSVPHEKLFF. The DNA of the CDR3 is TGTGCCTGGAGTGTCCCCCATGAAAAACTGTTTTTT.

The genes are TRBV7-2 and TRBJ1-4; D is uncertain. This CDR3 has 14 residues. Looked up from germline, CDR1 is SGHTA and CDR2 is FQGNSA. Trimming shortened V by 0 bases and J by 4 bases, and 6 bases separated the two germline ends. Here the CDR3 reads CASSLALNNEKLFF. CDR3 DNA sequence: TGTGCCAGCAGCTTAGCGTTGAATAATGAAAAACTGTTTTTT. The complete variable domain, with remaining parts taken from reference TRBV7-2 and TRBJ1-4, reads GAGVSQSPSNKVTEKGKDVELRCDPISGHTALYWYRQSLGQGLEFLIYFQGNSAPDKSGLPSDRFSAERTGGSVSTLTIQRTQQEDSAVYLCASSLALNNEKLFFGSGTQLSVL.